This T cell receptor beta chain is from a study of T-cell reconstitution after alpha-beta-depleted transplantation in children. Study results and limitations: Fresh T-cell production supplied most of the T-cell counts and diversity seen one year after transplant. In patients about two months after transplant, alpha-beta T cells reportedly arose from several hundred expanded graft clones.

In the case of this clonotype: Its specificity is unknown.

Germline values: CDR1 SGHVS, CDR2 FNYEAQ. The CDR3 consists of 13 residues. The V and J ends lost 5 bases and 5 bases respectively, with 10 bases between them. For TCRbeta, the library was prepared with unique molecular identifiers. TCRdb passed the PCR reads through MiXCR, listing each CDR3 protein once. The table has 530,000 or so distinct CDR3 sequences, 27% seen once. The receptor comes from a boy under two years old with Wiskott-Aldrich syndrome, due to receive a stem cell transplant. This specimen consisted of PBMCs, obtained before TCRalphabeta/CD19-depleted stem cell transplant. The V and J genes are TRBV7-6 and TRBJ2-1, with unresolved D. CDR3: CASSQTENNEQFF. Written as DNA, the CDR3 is TGTGCCAGCAGCCAAACGGAAAACAATGAGCAGTTCTTC.